Included here is one T cell receptor beta chain sequence, with context. The target antigen is unknown. CDR1 is MNHEY and CDR2 is SVGAGI in the germline V gene. V was clipped by 2 bases and J by 7 bases, with 20 bases between them. The CDR3 has 16 residues. TCRdb keeps only in-frame clones here, not all; method: immunoSEQ multiplex PCR. The table lists tens of thousands of clones, approximately 78% of them singletons, with roughly 21% in the top ten. This entry is derived from a study of T cell responses to AZD1222 COVID-19 vaccine. Study-level points and caveats: CD4 TCRs linked to vaccination spanned spike, dominating at 160-218 and 743-854.

This chain connects TRBV6-5 to TRBJ1-1; a possible D gene is TRBD1 (6 bases). The receptor was isolated from an adult in good health. The sample here was peripheral blood, taken on day 0 of AZD1222 vaccination. CDR3 residues: CASSYTTRGRGNEAFF. The CDR3 coding sequence is TGTGCCAGCAGTTACACCACCCGGGGGCGAGGGAATGAAGCTTTCTTT.